This is a list of T cell receptor beta chains from one sample in a study of blood T cell repertoires in COVID-19. Only in-frame clones appear in the TCRdb table, and some are missing; sequencing was by immunoSEQ multiplex PCR. This sample has some 120,000 clones, with about four fifths found just once. Sequenced material: peripheral blood. Receptors originate from a man aged 80 or over with acute or convalescent COVID-19. Both conserved end residues are part of each CDR3. Each record gives: clone size, J gene, V gene, D gene, CDR3 protein, CDR3 DNA. D genes are given only for firm matches. The listing skips clone size in some rows; elsewhere it reads once, few, many or a size class.

abundance: .; j_gene: TRBJ1-1; v_gene: TRBV9; d_gene: .; CDR3aa: CASSPPLPAGPAFF; CDR3nt: TGTGCCAGCAGCCCCCCCCTCCCGGCGGGTCCGGCTTTCTTT
abundance: .; j_gene: TRBJ2-3; v_gene: TRBV5-1; d_gene: TRBD2; CDR3aa: CASSSPRERGGLNTQYF; CDR3nt: TGCGCCAGCAGCTCCCCCAGGGAGCGGGGGGGCCTAAATACGCAGTATTTT
abundance: once; j_gene: TRBJ2-3; v_gene: TRBV15; d_gene: .; CDR3aa: CATSRPGRDFSSTDTQYF; CDR3nt: TGTGCCACCAGCAGACCCGGTCGCGACTTCTCTAGCACAGATACGCAGTATTTT
abundance: .; j_gene: TRBJ1-1; v_gene: TRBV7-2; d_gene: TRBD1; CDR3aa: CASSLDRARNTEAFF; CDR3nt: TGTGCCAGCAGCCTGGACAGGGCTAGGAACACTGAAGCTTTCTTT
abundance: few; j_gene: TRBJ2-7; v_gene: TRBV5-1; d_gene: TRBD1; CDR3aa: CASSPTGGSLEQYF; CDR3nt: TGCGCCAGCAGCCCGACAGGGGGATCTCTCGAGCAGTACTTC
abundance: .; j_gene: TRBJ2-7; v_gene: TRBV18; d_gene: .; CDR3aa: CASSPLRSSNEQYF; CDR3nt: TGTGCCAGCTCACCACTTCGGTCCTCCAACGAGCAGTACTTC
abundance: .; j_gene: TRBJ2-5; v_gene: TRBV5-3; d_gene: TRBD2; CDR3aa: CARSFLTPPALAGGQETQYF; CDR3nt: TGTGCCAGAAGCTTCCTGACTCCTCCGGCACTAGCGGGGGGGCAAGAGACCCAGTACTTC
abundance: .; j_gene: TRBJ2-2; v_gene: TRBV12-3/TRBV12-4; d_gene: .; CDR3aa: CATTATGELFF; CDR3nt: TGTGCCACCACTGCTACCGGGGAGCTGTTTTTT
abundance: .; j_gene: TRBJ1-5; v_gene: TRBV7-8; d_gene: TRBD1; CDR3aa: CASSLFTGTGGNQPQHF; CDR3nt: TGTGCCAGCAGCTTATTCACCGGGACAGGGGGAAATCAGCCCCAGCATTTT
abundance: .; j_gene: TRBJ2-5; v_gene: TRBV6-1; d_gene: .; CDR3aa: CASSEARGRVQETQYF; CDR3nt: TGTGCCAGCAGTGAAGCGCGGGGCAGAGTCCAAGAGACCCAGTACTTC
abundance: once; j_gene: TRBJ2-7; v_gene: TRBV4-1; d_gene: TRBD1; CDR3aa: CASSQDQGAISEQYF; CDR3nt: TGCGCCAGCAGCCAAGACCAGGGGGCGATCAGCGAGCAGTACTTC
abundance: .; j_gene: TRBJ2-5; v_gene: TRBV5-4; d_gene: TRBD2; CDR3aa: CASSLGLAGGQETQYF; CDR3nt: TGTGCCAGCAGCTTGGGTTTAGCGGGGGGCCAAGAGACCCAGTACTTC
abundance: once; j_gene: TRBJ2-1; v_gene: TRBV10-3; d_gene: .; CDR3aa: CAISESMGGRGNEQFF; CDR3nt: TGTGCCATCAGTGAGTCGATGGGGGGGCGCGGGAATGAGCAGTTCTTC
abundance: .; j_gene: TRBJ2-7; v_gene: TRBV5-1; d_gene: TRBD1; CDR3aa: CASSSTGGRLYEQYF; CDR3nt: TGCGCCAGCAGCTCGACAGGGGGCAGACTTTACGAGCAGTACTTC
abundance: .; j_gene: TRBJ1-2; v_gene: TRBV20-1; d_gene: TRBD1; CDR3aa: CSASQGGFVGYTF; CDR3nt: TGCAGTGCTAGTCAGGGGGGCTTTGTTGGCTACACCTTC
abundance: .; j_gene: TRBJ1-5; v_gene: TRBV24-1; d_gene: TRBD1; CDR3aa: CATSDTGTGDQPQHF; CDR3nt: TGTGCCACCAGTGACACCGGGACAGGGGATCAGCCCCAGCATTTT
abundance: .; j_gene: TRBJ2-2; v_gene: TRBV6-6; d_gene: .; CDR3aa: CASRSSNTGELFF; CDR3nt: TGTGCCAGCAGGAGTTCAAACACCGGGGAGCTGTTTTTT